The 19 T cell receptor beta chains in this list originate from one sample, sequenced in a study of shared clonotypes between healthy human individuals. Profiling relied on immunoSEQ multiplex PCR, and the TCRdb table lists in-frame clones only, not all of them. The sample includes 2,500,000 or so clones, just over 90% of them seen just once. The sample was naive CD4+ T cells sorted from blood. Noted subset: CD45RA+ positively selected. The receptors derive from a man younger than 35 in good health.

The rearrangement uses TRBV11-2 and TRBJ2-3; 9 nucleotides align to TRBD2. The CDR3 contains 15 residues. Germline values: CDR1 SGHAT, CDR2 FQNNGV. Losses at the gene ends were 5 bases for V and 4 bases for J; bases not matched to a gene: 7. Here the CDR3 DNA reads TGTGCCAGCAGCCTAGCGGGGACGGCCGCAGATACGCAGTATTTT. Encoded protein: CASSLAGTAADTQYF. The whole variable domain, remainder taken from reference TRBV11-2 and TRBJ2-3, is EAGVAQSPRYKIIEKRQSVAFWCNPISGHATLYWYQQILGQGPKLLIQFQNNGVVDDSQLPKDRFSAERLKGVDSTLKIQPAKLEDSAVYLCASSLAGTAADTQYFGPGTRLTVL.

The gene calls are TRBV10-3 and TRBJ1-3; tentative D call: TRBD1 (6 bases). Deletions cut 4 bases from V and 4 bases from J, with 14 bases between. Per germline, CDR1 ENHRY and CDR2 SYGVKD. The CDR3 consists of 15 residues. CDR3 sequence reads: CAISASTGSGNTIYF. DNA of the CDR3: TGTGCCATCAGTGCGTCAACAGGGAGCGGAAACACCATATATTTT.

V and J are TRBV5-1 and TRBJ2-1, with D tentatively TRBD2 (7 bases). The V end lost 0 bases, the J end lost 2 bases, and 12 bases lay between the germline ends. CDR3 length: 16 residues. In germline, CDR1 is SGHRS, CDR2 YFSETQ. CDR3 coding DNA: TGCGCCAGCAGCTTGGCCCCGCGGGGGCCCTACAATGAGCAGTTCTTC. The encoded protein is CASSLAPRGPYNEQFF.

The chain links TRBV19 to TRBJ1-3; D not certain. CDR3 length: 14 residues. The ends were cut back, 3 bases at V and 2 bases at J, with 8 bases in the middle. The germline CDR1 and CDR2 sequences are LNHDA and SQIVND (reference sequence). The CDR3 DNA sequence: TGTGCCAGTAGTATGGGGTTCGCTGGAAACACCATATATTTT. The encoded protein is CASSMGFAGNTIYF.

To note about this clone: This CDR3 is also generated by other DNA sequences in the sample. The rearrangement uses TRBV5-1 and TRBJ2-1; weak D call: TRBD2 (7 bases). Germline V lookup: CDR1 SGHRS, CDR2 YFSETQ. The CDR3 is 16 residues long. V lost 0 bases to trimming and J lost 1 base, with 11 bases between them. CDR3: CASSLAGGPSYNEQFF. CDR3 nucleotide sequence: TGCGCCAGCAGCTTGGCGGGGGGCCCGTCCTACAATGAGCAGTTCTTC.

This chain links TRBV28 with TRBJ2-5, with 7 positions matching TRBD2. This CDR3 is 15 amino acids long. V lost 5 bases, J lost 1 base, and 7 bases stayed unmatched. From germline, CDR1 is MDHEN and CDR2 SYDVKM. Written as DNA, the CDR3 is TGTGCCAGCAGTCTGGGAGGGGTCCGCCAAGAGACCCAGTACTTC. This sequence encodes CASSLGGVRQETQYF.

This chain joins TRBV11-2 and TRBJ2-7; TRBD2 is a possible D gene (6 bases). CDR1 and CDR2 (germline): SGHAT, FQNNGV. Deletions cut 1 base from V and 6 bases from J, with 19 bases between. This CDR3 comprises 16 residues. The DNA of the CDR3 is TGTGCCAGCAGCTTAGCCGGCCGCCGGGACTTTAGCGAGCAGTACTTC. Translation: CASSLAGRRDFSEQYF.

A word on this clone: Other DNA sequences within the sample encode an identical CDR3. This chain joins TRBV28 and TRBJ1-3; D not certain. The CDR3 sequence is 12 residues long. V lost 4 bases and J 4 bases, leaving 5 bases between the germline ends. CDR1 and CDR2 (germline): MDHEN, SYDVKM. CDR3 loop: CASSSAGNTIYF. In nucleotides, the CDR3 is TGTGCCAGCAGTTCGGCCGGAAACACCATATATTTT.

The gene calls are TRBV5-1 and TRBJ1-2; 7 bases agree with TRBD1. Germline CDR1 and CDR2: SGHRS and YFSETQ. V lost 0 bases, J lost 7 bases, and 3 bases stayed unmatched. The CDR3 loop spans 13 amino acids. The CDR3 sequence is CASSLADRAGYTF. The DNA for the CDR3 is TGCGCCAGCAGCTTGGCCGACAGGGCTGGCTACACCTTC.

The CDR3 loop is CASSQVYSGFYNSPLHF. As DNA, the CDR3 is TGTGCCAGCAGCCAAGTGTACAGCGGTTTCTATAATTCACCCCTCCACTTT. This sequence joins TRBV14 and TRBJ1-6; D not certain. The CDR3 extends over 17 amino acids. From germline, CDR1 is SGHDN and CDR2 FVKESK. V gave up 1 base and J gave up 3 bases, with 13 bases separating them.

This chain connects TRBV6-4 to TRBJ1-1; 8 bases are shared with TRBD1. V lost 2 bases to trimming and J lost 4 bases; unmatched junction nucleotides: 3. CDR1 MRHNA and CDR2 SNTAGT come from the germline V gene. CDR3 length equals 14 residues. The CDR3 coding sequence is TGTGCCAGCAGTGACCAGGGGGCAGGCACTGAAGCTTTCTTT. Protein sequence: CASSDQGAGTEAFF.

V and J are TRBV18 and TRBJ2-1; weak D call: TRBD1 (6 bases). This CDR3 has 13 residues. The V and J ends lost 3 bases and 10 bases respectively, with 13 bases between them. Germline lookup yields CDR1 KGHSH and CDR2 LQKENI. This CDR3 is CASSPRQASEQFF. CDR3 DNA sequence: TGTGCCAGCTCACCCAGACAGGCCTCGGAGCAGTTCTTC.

This clone has just one count. The chain has TRBV18 and TRBJ1-1; no firm D call. The germline gives CDR1 KGHSH, CDR2 LQKENI. The CDR3 is 19 amino acids. V lost 3 bases, J lost 3 bases, and 26 bases lay in between. CDR3 amino acids: CASSPTSTPLLGPDTEAFF. The CDR3 nucleotides read TGTGCCAGCTCACCCACCTCGACCCCTCTACTAGGGCCGGACACTGAAGCTTTCTTT.

The CDR3 DNA follows: TGTGCCAGTCTAAGCGGGAGCTCCTACGAGCAGTACTTC. Translated, it gives CASLSGSSYEQYF. The chain is built from TRBV6-1 and TRBJ2-5; 8 bases fit TRBD2. TRBJ2-7 explains the end of the DNA better; the J call may be wrong. The CDR3 length is 13 residues. CDR1 is MNHNS, CDR2 SASEGT, per germline.

The J gene is TRBJ2-7, the V gene TRBV5-1; TRBD2 might be the D (7 bases). Looked up from germline, CDR1 is SGHRS and CDR2 is YFSETQ. V gave up 7 bases and J gave up 0 bases, with 14 bases separating them. The CDR3 runs to 14 residues. In nucleotides, the CDR3 is TGCGCCAGCTTGAGGGGGGGTAGCTCCTACGAGCAGTACTTC. This sequence encodes CASLRGGSSYEQYF.

There are a few counts of this clone. The gene calls are TRBV10-3 and TRBJ1-6; D is unclear. Deletions cut 4 bases from V and 7 bases from J, with 14 bases between. The CDR3 is made up of 15 amino acids. Germline V gene sequence: CDR1 ENHRY, CDR2 SYGVKD. The CDR3 is CAISVGGRINSPLHF. The CDR3 DNA sequence: TGTGCCATCAGTGTCGGTGGTCGTATCAATTCACCCCTCCACTTT.

Concerning this clone: Other DNA sequences in the sample encode the same CDR3. The CDR3 nucleotides are TGTGCCAGCAGCTTAGATGGCACCGGGGAGCTGTTTTTT. Translating it yields CASSLDGTGELFF. The rearrangement uses TRBV7-2 and TRBJ2-2; D is unresolved. V lost 1 base and J 4 bases, leaving 4 bases between the germline ends. The CDR3 covers 13 residues. Per germline, CDR1 SGHTA and CDR2 FQGNSA.

The J gene is TRBJ1-2, the V gene TRBV28; no definite D call. CDR3 length: 14 residues. V lost 8 bases and J lost 6, with 19 bases in between. Germline CDR1 reads MDHEN; CDR2 reads SYDVKM. In nucleotides, the CDR3 is TGTGCCAGCCATAGTACCAGCGAGGGAAATGGCTACACCTTC. Protein product: CASHSTSEGNGYTF.

This rearrangement joins TRBV30 to TRBJ2-7; D remains ambiguous. V was clipped by 1 base and J by 2 bases, with 18 bases between them. The CDR3 is 16 residues long. Germline V gene sequence: CDR1 GTSNPN, CDR2 SVGIG (reference sequence). The CDR3 region is CAWSAHPPKGPYEQYF. Written as DNA, the CDR3 is TGTGCCTGGAGTGCTCACCCTCCCAAGGGCCCCTACGAGCAGTACTTC. The full variable domain, completed using reference TRBV30 and TRBJ2-7, is SQTIHQWPATLVQPVGSPLSLECTVEGTSNPNLYWYRQAAGRGLQLLFYSVGIGQISSEVPQNLSASRPQDRQFILSSKKLLLSDSGFYLCAWSAHPPKGPYEQYFGPGTRLTVT.